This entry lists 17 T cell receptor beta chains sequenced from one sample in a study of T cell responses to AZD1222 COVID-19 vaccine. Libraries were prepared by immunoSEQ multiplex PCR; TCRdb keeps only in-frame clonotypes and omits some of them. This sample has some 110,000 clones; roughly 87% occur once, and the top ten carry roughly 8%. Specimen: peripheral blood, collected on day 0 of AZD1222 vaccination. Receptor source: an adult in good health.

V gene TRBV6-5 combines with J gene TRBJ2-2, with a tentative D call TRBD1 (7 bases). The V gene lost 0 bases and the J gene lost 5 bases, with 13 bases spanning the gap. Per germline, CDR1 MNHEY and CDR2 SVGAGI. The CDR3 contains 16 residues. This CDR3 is CASSYSTAGGTGELFF. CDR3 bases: TGTGCCAGCAGTTACTCGACGGCAGGGGGGACCGGGGAGCTGTTTTTT.

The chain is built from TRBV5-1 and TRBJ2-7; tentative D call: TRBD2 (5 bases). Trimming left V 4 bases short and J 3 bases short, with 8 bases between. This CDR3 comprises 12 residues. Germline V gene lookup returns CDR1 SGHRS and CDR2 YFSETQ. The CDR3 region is CASSAGGYEQYF. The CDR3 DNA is TGCGCCAGCAGCGCGGGTGGCTACGAGCAGTACTTC.

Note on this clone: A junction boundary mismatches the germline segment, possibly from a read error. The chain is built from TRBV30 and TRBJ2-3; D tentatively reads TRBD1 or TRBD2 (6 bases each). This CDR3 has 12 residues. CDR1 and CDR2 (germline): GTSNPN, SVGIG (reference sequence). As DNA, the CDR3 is TGTGCCTGGACCCTGCGAAGCGGGCAGGGGCATTTT. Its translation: CAWTLRSGQGHF.

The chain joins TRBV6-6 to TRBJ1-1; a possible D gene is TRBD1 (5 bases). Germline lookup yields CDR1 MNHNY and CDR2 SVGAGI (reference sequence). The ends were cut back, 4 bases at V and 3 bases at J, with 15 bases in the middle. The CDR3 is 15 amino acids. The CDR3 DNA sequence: TGTGCCAGCAGTTCCAGGGTCGGTAGGGACACTGAAGCTTTCTTT. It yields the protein CASSSRVGRDTEAFF.

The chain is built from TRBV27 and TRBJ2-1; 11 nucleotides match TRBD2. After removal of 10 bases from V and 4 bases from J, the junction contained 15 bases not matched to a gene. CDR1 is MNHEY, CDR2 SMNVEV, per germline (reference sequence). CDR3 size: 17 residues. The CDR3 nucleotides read TGTGCCAACACCGGGACTAGCGGAGGCGTGCGTTACAATGAGCAGTTCTTC. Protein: CANTGTSGGVRYNEQFF.

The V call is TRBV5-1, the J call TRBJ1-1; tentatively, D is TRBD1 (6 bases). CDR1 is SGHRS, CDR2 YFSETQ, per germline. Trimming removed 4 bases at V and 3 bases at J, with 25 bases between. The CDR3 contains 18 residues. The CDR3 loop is CASSLIGPGQMEDTEAFF. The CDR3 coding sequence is TGCGCCAGCAGCCTCATAGGTCCTGGACAGATGGAAGACACTGAAGCTTTCTTT. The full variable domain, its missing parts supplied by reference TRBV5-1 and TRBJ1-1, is KAGVTQTPRYLIKTRGQQVTLSCSPISGHRSVSWYQQTPGQGLQFLFEYFSETQRNKGNFPGRFSGRQFSNSRSEMNVSTLELGDSALYLCASSLIGPGQMEDTEAFFGQGTRLTVV.

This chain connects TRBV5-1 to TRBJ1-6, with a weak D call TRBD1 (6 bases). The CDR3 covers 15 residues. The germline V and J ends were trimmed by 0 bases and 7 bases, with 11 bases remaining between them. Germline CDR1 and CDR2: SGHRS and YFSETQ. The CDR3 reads CASSLDRVENSPLHF. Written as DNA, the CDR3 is TGCGCCAGCAGCTTGGACAGGGTGGAGAATTCACCCCTCCACTTT.

CDR3 amino acids: CASSLAESGEQYF. CDR3 DNA: TGTGCCAGCAGCTTAGCGGAGTCGGGCGAGCAGTACTTC. The chain combines TRBV7-8 with TRBJ2-7, with D hard to call. Germline CDR1 is SGHVS and CDR2 is FQNEAQ. Deletions cut 0 bases from V and 6 bases from J, with 9 bases between. The CDR3 loop spans 13 amino acids.

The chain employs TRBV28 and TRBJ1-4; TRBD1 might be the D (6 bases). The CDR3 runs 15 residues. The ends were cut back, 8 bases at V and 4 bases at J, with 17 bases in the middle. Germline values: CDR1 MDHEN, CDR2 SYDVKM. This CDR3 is CASHASGQNNEKLFF. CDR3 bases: TGTGCCAGCCATGCCTCGGGACAAAATAATGAAAAACTGTTTTTT.

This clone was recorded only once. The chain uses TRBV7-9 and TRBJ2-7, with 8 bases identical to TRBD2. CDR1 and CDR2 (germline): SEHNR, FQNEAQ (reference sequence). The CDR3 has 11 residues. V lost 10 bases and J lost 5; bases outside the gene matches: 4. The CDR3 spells CATGGDHEQYF. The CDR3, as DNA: TGTGCCACCGGGGGGGACCACGAGCAGTACTTC.

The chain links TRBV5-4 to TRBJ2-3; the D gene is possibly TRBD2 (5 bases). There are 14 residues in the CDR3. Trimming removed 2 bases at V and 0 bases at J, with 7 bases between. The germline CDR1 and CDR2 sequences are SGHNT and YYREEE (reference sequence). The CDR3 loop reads CASSFGESTDTQYF. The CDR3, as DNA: TGTGCCAGCAGCTTCGGGGAGAGCACAGATACGCAGTATTTT.

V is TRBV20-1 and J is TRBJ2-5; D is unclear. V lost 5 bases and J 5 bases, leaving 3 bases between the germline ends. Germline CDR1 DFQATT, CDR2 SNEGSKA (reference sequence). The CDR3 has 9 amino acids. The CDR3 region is CSAPETQYF. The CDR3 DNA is TGCAGTGCTCCCGAGACCCAGTACTTC.

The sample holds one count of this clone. CDR3 bases: TGTGCCAGCAGCTCCCTTCGGGTACATGAGCAGTTCTTC. Its translation: CASSSLRVHEQFF. The rearrangement uses TRBV13 and TRBJ2-1; D uncertain. V dropped 4 bases and J dropped 8 bases, with 12 bases sitting between them. CDR3 length: 13 residues. Germline CDR1 PRHDT, CDR2 FYEKMQ (reference sequence).

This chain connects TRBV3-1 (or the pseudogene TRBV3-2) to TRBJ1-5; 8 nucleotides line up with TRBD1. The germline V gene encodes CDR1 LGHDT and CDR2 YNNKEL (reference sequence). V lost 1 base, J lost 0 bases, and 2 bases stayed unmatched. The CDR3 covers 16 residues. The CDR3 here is CASSQGTGTSNQPQHF. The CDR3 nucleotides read TGTGCCAGCAGCCAAGGGACAGGGACTAGCAATCAGCCCCAGCATTTT.

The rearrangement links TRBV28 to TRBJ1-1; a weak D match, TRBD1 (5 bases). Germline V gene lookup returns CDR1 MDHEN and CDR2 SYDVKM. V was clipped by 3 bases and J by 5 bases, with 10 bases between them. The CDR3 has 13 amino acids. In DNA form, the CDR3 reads TGTGCCAGCAGTTTTAAGGGGAGGACTGAAGCTTTCTTT. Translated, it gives CASSFKGRTEAFF.

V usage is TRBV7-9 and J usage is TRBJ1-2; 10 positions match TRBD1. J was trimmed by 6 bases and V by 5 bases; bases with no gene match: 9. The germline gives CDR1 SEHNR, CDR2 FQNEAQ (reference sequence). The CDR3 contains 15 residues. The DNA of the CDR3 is TGTGCCAGCAGCCTGCGACAGGGGGCAGATAATGGCTACACCTTC. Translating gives CASSLRQGADNGYTF.

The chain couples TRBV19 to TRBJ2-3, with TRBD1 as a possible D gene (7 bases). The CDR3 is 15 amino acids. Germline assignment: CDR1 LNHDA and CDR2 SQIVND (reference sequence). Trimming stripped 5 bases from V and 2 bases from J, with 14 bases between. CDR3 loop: CASSPGDSHTDTQYF. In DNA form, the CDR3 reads TGTGCCAGTAGTCCGGGGGACAGCCACACAGATACGCAGTATTTT.